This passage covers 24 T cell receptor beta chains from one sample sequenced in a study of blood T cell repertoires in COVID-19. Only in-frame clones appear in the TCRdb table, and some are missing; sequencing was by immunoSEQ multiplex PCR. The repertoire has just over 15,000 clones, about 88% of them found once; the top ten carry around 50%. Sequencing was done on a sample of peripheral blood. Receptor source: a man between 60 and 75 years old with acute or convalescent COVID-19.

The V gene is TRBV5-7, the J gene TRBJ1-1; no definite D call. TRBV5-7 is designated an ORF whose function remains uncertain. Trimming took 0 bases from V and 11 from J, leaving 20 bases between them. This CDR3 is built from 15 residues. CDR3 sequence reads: CASSLDAGLGYRAFF. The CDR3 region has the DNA TGTGCCAGCAGCTTGGATGCGGGATTAGGTTATAGGGCTTTCTTT.

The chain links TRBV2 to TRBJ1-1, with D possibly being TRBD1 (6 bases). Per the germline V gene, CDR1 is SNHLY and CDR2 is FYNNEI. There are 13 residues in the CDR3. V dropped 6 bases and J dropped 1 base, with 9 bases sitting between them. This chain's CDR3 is CASSPQGNTEAFF. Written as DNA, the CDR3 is TGTGCCAGCAGCCCACAGGGGAACACTGAAGCTTTCTTT.

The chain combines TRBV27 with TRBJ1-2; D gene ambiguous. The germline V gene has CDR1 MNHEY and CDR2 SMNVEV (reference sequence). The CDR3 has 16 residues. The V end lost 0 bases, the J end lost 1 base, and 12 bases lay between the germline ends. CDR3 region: CASSLSTNPFNYGYTF. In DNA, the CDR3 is TGTGCCAGCAGTTTATCGACAAATCCGTTTAACTATGGCTACACCTTC.

For the CDR3, the DNA is TGTGCCAGCAGCGTAGGGGGACTAGCGGGGGACCCCTCCGCAGATACGCAGTATTTT. Protein product: CASSVGGLAGDPSADTQYF. The chain is built from TRBV9 and TRBJ2-3; 14 bases line up with TRBD2. This CDR3 region has 19 residues. Germline V CDR1 and CDR2: SGDLS, YYNGEE. With V trimmed by 0 bases and J by 4 bases, 10 bases remained unmatched.

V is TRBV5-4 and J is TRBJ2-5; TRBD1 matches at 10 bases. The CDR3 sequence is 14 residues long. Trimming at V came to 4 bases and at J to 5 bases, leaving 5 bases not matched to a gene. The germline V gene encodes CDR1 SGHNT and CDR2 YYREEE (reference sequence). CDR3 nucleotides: TGTGCCAGCAGCCGACAGGGGGCAGAGGAGACCCAGTACTTC. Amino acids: CASSRQGAEETQYF.

The CDR3 sequence is CASSRRASGGTEAFF. The CDR3 region has the DNA TGTGCCAGCAGCAGACGGGCCTCGGGGGGCACTGAAGCTTTCTTT. The V call is TRBV5-4, the J call TRBJ1-1, with a possible D match to TRBD1 (5 bases). Trimming pared 4 bases from V and 4 bases from J, leaving 17 bases between. This CDR3 spans 15 amino acids. Germline CDR1 reads SGHNT; CDR2 reads YYREEE (reference sequence).

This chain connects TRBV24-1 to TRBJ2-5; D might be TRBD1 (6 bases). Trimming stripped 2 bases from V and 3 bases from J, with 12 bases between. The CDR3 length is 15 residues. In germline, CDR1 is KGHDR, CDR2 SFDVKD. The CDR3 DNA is TGTGCCACCAGTGATTACCGGACAGCTGAAGAGACCCAGTACTTC. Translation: CATSDYRTAEETQYF.

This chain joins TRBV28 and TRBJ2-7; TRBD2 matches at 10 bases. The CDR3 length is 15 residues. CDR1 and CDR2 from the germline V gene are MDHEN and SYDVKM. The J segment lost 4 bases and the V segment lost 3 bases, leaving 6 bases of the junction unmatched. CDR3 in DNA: TGTGCCAGCAGTTTTTTAGCGGGGGGTGTTTACGAGCAGTACTTC. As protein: CASSFLAGGVYEQYF.

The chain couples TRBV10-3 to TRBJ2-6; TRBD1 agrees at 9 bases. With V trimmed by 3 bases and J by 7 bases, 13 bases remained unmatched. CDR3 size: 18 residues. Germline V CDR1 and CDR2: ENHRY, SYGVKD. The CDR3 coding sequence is TGTGCCATCAGTGAACCGGGACAGGGTATTTTCTCCGCCAACGTCCTGACTTTC. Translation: CAISEPGQGIFSANVLTF.

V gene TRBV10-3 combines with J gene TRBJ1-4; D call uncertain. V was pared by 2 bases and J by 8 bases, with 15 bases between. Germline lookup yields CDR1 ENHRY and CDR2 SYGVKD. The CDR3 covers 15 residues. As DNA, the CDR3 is TGTGCCATCAGTGAGGGCGGTTCACTCACCGAAAAACTGTTTTTT. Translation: CAISEGGSLTEKLFF.

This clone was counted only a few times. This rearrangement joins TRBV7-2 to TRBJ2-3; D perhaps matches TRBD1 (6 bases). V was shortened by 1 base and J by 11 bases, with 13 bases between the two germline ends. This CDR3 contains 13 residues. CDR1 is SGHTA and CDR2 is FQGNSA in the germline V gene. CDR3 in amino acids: CASSLGSGTLQYF. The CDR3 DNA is TGTGCCAGCAGCTTAGGAAGTGGGACACTGCAGTATTTT.

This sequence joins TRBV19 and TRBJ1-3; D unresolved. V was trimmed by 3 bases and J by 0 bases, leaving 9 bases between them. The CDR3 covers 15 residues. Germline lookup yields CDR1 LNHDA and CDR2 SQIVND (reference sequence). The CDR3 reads CASSISVFSGNTIYF. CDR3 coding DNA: TGTGCCAGTAGTATTTCCGTTTTCTCTGGAAACACCATATATTTT. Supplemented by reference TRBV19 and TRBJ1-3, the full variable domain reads DGGITQSPKYLFRKEGQNVTLSCEQNLNHDAMYWYRQDPGQGLRLIYYSQIVNDFQKGDIAEGYSVSREKKESFPLTVTSAQKNPTAFYLCASSISVFSGNTIYFGEGSWLTVV.

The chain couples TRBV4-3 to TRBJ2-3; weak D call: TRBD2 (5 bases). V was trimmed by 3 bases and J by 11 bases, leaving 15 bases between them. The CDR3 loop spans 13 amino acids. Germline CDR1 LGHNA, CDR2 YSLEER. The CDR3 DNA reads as TGCGCCAGCAGCCAGAGGGAAGGTGGGAAGCAGTATTTT. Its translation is CASSQREGGKQYF.

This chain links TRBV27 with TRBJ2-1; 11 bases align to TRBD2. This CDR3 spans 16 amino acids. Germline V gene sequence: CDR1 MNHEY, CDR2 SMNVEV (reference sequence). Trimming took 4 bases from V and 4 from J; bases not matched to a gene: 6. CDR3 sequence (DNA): TGTGCCAGCAGTTCCCCTAGCGGGGGGACTTACAATGAGCAGTTCTTC. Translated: CASSSPSGGTYNEQFF.

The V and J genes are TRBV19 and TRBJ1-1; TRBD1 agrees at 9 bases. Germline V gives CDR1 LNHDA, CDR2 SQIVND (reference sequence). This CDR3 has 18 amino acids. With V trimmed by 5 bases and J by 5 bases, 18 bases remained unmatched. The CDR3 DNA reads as TGTGCCAGTAGTCCCGGGACAGGGATGGTTTCGTTCTGGACTGAAGCTTTCTTT. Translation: CASSPGTGMVSFWTEAFF.

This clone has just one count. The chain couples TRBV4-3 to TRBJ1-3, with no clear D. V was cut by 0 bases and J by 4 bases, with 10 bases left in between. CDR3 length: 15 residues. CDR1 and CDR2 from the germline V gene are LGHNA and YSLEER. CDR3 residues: CASSQDPGNGNTIYF. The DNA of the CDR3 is TGCGCCAGCAGCCAAGATCCGGGTAACGGAAACACCATATATTTT.

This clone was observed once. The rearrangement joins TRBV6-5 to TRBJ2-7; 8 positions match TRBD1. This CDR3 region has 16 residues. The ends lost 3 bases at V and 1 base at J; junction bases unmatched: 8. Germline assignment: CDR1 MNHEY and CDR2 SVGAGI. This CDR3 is CASSYGGQGASYEQYF. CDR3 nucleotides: TGTGCCAGCAGTTATGGTGGGCAGGGGGCTTCCTACGAGCAGTACTTC.

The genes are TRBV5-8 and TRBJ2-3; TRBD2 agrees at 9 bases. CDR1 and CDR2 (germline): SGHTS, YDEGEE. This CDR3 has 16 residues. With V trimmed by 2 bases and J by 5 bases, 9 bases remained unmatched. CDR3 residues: CASSLPGLARIDTQYF. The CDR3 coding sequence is TGTGCCAGCAGCTTACCGGGACTAGCTAGGATAGATACGCAGTATTTT.

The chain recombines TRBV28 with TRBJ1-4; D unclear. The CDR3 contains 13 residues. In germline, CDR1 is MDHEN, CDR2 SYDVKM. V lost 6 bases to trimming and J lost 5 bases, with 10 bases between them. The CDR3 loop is CASSPVTNEKLFF. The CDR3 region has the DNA TGTGCCAGCAGCCCAGTAACAAATGAAAAACTGTTTTTT.

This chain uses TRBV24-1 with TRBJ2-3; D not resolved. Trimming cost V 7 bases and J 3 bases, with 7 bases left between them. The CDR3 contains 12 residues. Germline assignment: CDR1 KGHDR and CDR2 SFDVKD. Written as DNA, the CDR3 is TGTGCCACCAGATCCCAAACAGATACGCAGTATTTT. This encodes CATRSQTDTQYF.

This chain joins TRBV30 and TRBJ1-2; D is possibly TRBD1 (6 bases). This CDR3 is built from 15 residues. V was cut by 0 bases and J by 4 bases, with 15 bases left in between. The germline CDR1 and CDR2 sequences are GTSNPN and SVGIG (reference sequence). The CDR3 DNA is TGTGCCTGGAGTGTTTACCCACAGGGAAGCTATGGCTACACCTTC. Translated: CAWSVYPQGSYGYTF.

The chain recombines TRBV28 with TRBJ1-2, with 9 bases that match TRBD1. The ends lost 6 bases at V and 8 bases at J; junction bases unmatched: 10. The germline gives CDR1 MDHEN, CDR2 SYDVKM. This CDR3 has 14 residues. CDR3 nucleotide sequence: TGTGCCAGCAGCAGACAGGGGGTTATTCGGGGCTACACCTTC. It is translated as CASSRQGVIRGYTF.

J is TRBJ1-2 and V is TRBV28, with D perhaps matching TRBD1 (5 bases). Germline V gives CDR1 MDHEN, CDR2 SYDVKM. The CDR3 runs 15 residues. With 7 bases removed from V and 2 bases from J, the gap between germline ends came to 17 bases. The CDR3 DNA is TGTGCCAGCACTTCTGGGGGGGGAATGAACTATGGCTACACCTTC. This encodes CASTSGGGMNYGYTF.

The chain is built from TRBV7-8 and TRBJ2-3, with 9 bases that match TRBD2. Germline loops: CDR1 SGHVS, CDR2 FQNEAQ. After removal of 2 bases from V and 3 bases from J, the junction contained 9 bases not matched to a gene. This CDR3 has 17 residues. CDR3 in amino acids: CASSLLVAGLATDTQYF. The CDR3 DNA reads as TGTGCCAGCAGCTTACTAGTGGCGGGACTAGCTACAGATACGCAGTATTTT.